The T cell receptor (beta chain) described here comes from a study of CD8+ T cells in alopecia areata. The sequencing template was cDNA reverse transcribed from extracted RNA. TCRdb keeps only in-frame clones here, not all; method: immunoSEQ multiplex PCR. The table records about 110,000 clones, around 83% of them present only once. In regard to this clone: The antigen remains unidentified.

Treatment: oral pan-JAK inhibitor, 5-10 mg twice daily. The V gene end was trimmed by 8 bases and the J gene end by 4 bases; junction bases not matched to a gene: 15. The CDR3 has 15 residues. Germline CDR1 SQVTM, CDR2 ANQGSEA. Study results and limitations: Normal skin contains resident alphabeta T cells, and these are also sequenced in scalp samples. It was less clear whether patients shared TCRs than it was in mice, possibly because of HLA.

The sample consisted of CD8+ T cells sorted from blood, taken at week 24, from a patient treated with tofacitinib. This TCR was recovered from a human donor with alopecia areata. The chain carries TRBV29-1 and TRBJ2-3; TRBD1 matches 7 bases. The CDR3 reads CSTSPETGWADTQYF. Here the CDR3 DNA reads TGCAGCACCTCACCGGAGACAGGGTGGGCAGATACGCAGTATTTT.